Sequencing of this T cell receptor (beta chain) was carried out in a study of Ad26.COV2.S vaccination and SARS-CoV-2 variants. Points from the study as a whole: Marked by substantial breadth, spike-specific CD8+ and CD4+ T cell responses were reportedly seen after vaccination. The TCR breadth and depth analyses may have understated or missed part of the total T cell responses. Ad26.COV2.S recipients had broader spike-specific TCRs (P = 0.0014). Vaccine and placebo groups showed comparable non-spike TCR breadth.

Concerning this clone: Antigen unknown.

Sequenced by immunoSEQ multiplex PCR; TCRdb stores in-frame clones only, minus some. Of roughly 140,000 clones in the sample, roughly 85% were seen once. Germline values: CDR1 SGHNT, CDR2 YYREEE (reference sequence). The CDR3 loop spans 14 amino acids. Trimming took 5 bases from V and 2 from J; bases not matched to a gene: 7. The source of this sequence is a human donor who had recovered from COVID-19. The sequenced sample was peripheral blood, obtained after recovery from COVID-19. The chain links TRBV5-4 to TRBJ2-7; 7 positions match TRBD2. CDR3 region: CASSPGGLAYEQYF. The DNA for the CDR3 is TGTGCCAGCAGTCCGGGAGGTCTAGCCTACGAGCAGTACTTC.